The next 11 T cell receptor beta chains were all read from a single sample in a study of blood T cell repertoires in COVID-19. Method: immunoSEQ multiplex PCR; TCRdb's copy keeps in-frame clones and lacks some. The sample shows about 270,000 clones, about 90% of them seen only once. Sequences were obtained from peripheral blood. Receptor source: a woman under 40 with COVID-19, enrolled during active disease.

The chain links TRBV5-4 to TRBJ2-7; possibly TRBD1 for D (6 bases). The CDR3 is 14 amino acids. Germline V gene lookup returns CDR1 SGHNT and CDR2 YYREEE (reference sequence). V lost 4 bases and J 0 bases, leaving 11 bases between the germline ends. The CDR3 spells CASSDRTVSYEQYF. In nucleotides, the CDR3 is TGTGCCAGCAGCGACAGGACCGTCTCCTACGAGCAGTACTTC.

The rearrangement links TRBV6-1 to TRBJ2-3, with TRBD1 as a possible D gene (6 bases). The CDR3 runs 17 residues. Germline V gene sequence: CDR1 MNHNS, CDR2 SASEGT. The V gene lost 4 bases and the J gene lost 2 bases, with 19 bases spanning the gap. CDR3: CASSADHTRDITDTQYF. In DNA, the CDR3 is TGTGCCAGCAGTGCGGATCACACTCGGGACATCACAGATACGCAGTATTTT.

The rearrangement uses TRBV18 and TRBJ1-2, with a possible D match to TRBD1 (6 bases). Germline assignment: CDR1 KGHSH and CDR2 LQKENI. The V gene lost 1 base and the J gene lost 1 base, with 13 bases spanning the gap. The CDR3 is 16 amino acids. DNA of the CDR3: TGTGCCAGCTCACCACTCAGGGGTAGGGATAACTATGGCTACACCTTC. This gives the protein CASSPLRGRDNYGYTF. The variable domain in full, completed from reference TRBV18 and TRBJ1-2, reads NAGVMQNPRHLVRRRGQEARLRCSPMKGHSHVYWYRQLPEEGLKFMVYLQKENIIDESGMPKERFSAEFPKEGPSILRIQQVVRGDSAAYFCASSPLRGRDNYGYTFGSGTRLTVV.

This clone was counted once. V and J are TRBV4-1 and TRBJ2-3, with D unresolved. CDR1 is MGHRA, CDR2 YSYEKL, per germline. CDR3 length equals 16 residues. V lost 2 bases and J lost 4, with 16 bases in between. CDR3 sequence: CASSQSQRNAADTQYF. CDR3 nucleotides: TGCGCCAGCAGCCAATCTCAGCGAAACGCAGCAGATACGCAGTATTTT.

This chain uses TRBV7-6 with TRBJ2-1; 9 nucleotides match TRBD2. V lost 11 bases, J lost 9 bases, and 20 bases stayed unmatched. This CDR3 spans 16 amino acids. CDR1 is SGHVS, CDR2 FNYEAQ, per germline. The CDR3 reads CAAENLAGAGGLEQFF. DNA of the CDR3: TGTGCCGCCGAAAACTTAGCGGGGGCCGGCGGGCTTGAGCAGTTCTTC.

This chain connects TRBV27 to TRBJ2-7; tentatively, D is TRBD1 (5 bases). This CDR3 spans 11 amino acids. V lost 8 bases to trimming and J lost 3 bases, with 8 bases between them. Looked up from germline, CDR1 is MNHEY and CDR2 is SMNVEV (reference sequence). The DNA for the CDR3 is TGTGCCAGCGCCCAGGGCTACGAGCAGTACTTC. Protein product: CASAQGYEQYF.

The chain recombines TRBV5-6 with TRBJ2-5; 10 positions agree with TRBD2. V shed 2 bases, J shed 5 bases, and the junction held 3 bases outside the gene matches. CDR1 and CDR2 (germline): SGHDT, YYEEEE. This CDR3 has 14 residues. The CDR3 sequence: CASSLAGGLETQYF. For the CDR3, the DNA is TGTGCCAGCAGCTTAGCGGGGGGGCTTGAGACCCAGTACTTC.

The V and J genes are TRBV4-1 and TRBJ2-3; TRBD1 matches at 9 bases. V dropped 5 bases and J dropped 4; count of bases not matched to a gene: 10. Germline lookup yields CDR1 MGHRA and CDR2 YSYEKL. The CDR3 runs to 16 residues. The CDR3 loop reads CASSSDPGQGADTQYF. DNA for the CDR3: TGCGCCAGCAGCTCGGATCCGGGACAGGGTGCAGATACGCAGTATTTT.

The chain links TRBV3-1 (or the pseudogene TRBV3-2) to TRBJ1-3, with 9 positions matching TRBD1. There are 21 residues in the CDR3. Trimming took 1 base from V and 4 from J; bases not matched to a gene: 20. In germline, CDR1 is LGHDT, CDR2 YNNKEL (reference sequence). CDR3 residues: CASSQGRPLLTGGARGNTIYF. The CDR3 nucleotides are TGTGCCAGCAGCCAAGGCCGACCCCTTTTAACAGGGGGCGCGCGAGGAAACACCATATATTTT.

J is TRBJ1-1 and V is TRBV5-4, with D possibly TRBD1 on 6 matching bases. The CDR3 is made up of 14 amino acids. The V gene's germline CDR1 is SGHNT and CDR2 YYREEE (reference sequence). Trimming took 6 bases from V and 1 from J, leaving 13 bases between them. The CDR3 coding sequence is TGTGCCAGCATGCGGGGGCTCACGAACACTGAAGCTTTCTTT. Residues: CASMRGLTNTEAFF.

This clone was seen only a few times. Here the CDR3 reads CASSESGGTGFHEQFF. Here the CDR3 DNA reads TGCGCCAGCAGTGAGAGCGGAGGCACAGGGTTCCATGAGCAGTTCTTC. The V call is TRBV10-2, the J call TRBJ2-1; weak D call: TRBD1 (6 bases). V shed 2 bases and J shed 8 bases, with 19 bases lying between them. CDR3 length equals 16 residues. Per germline, CDR1 WSHSY and CDR2 SAAADI.